This record looks at one T cell receptor beta chain sequence and its context. CDR1 and CDR2 (germline): MNHNS, SASEGT. V lost 3 bases and J lost 11, with 12 bases in between. CDR3 length equals 12 residues. This sample was taken from a study of T cell changes during pregnancy in multiple sclerosis. Generated by immunoSEQ multiplex PCR, the TCRdb table keeps only in-frame clones and is missing some. The sample lists around 50,000 clones; roughly 90% were seen once. The rearrangement links TRBV6-1 to TRBJ2-3, with D tentatively TRBD1 (6 bases). The origin of this receptor is a female donor with multiple sclerosis, enrolled in a pregnancy study. Here the sequenced sample was CD4+ T cells from peripheral blood mononuclear cells, taken after pregnancy. The CDR3 coding sequence is TGTGCCAGCAGTGAGTGGGGGCGTCAGCAGTATTTT. This translates into CASSEWGRQQYF.